The T cell receptor beta chain under discussion was sequenced for a study of blood T cell repertoires in COVID-19. Study at large: From the United States, Italy and Spain came samples of acute and convalescent COVID-19. Sources were T cells, B-cell-depleted T cells, or PBMCs; the material itself was cDNA or gDNA.

This clone occurred a few times. Original methodology: Cell counts per sample came from amplifying reference gene primers. Profiled with immunoSEQ multiplex PCR; TCRdb holds only in-frame clones, not every one. Clonal size and the V and J genes are those of that table, whereas D and trimming came from the DNA. This sample yields tens of thousands of clones, of which more than 75% are seen a single time; roughly 8% belongs to the top ten. The V end was cut by 5 bases, the J end by 5 bases, with 21 bases between. The CDR3 contains 16 residues. Germline V gene data show CDR1 as SGHVS and CDR2 as FQNEAQ. Source material: peripheral blood. The source is a woman older than 75 with acute or convalescent COVID-19. The chain combines TRBV7-8 with TRBJ2-5; TRBD1 might be the D (6 bases). Here the CDR3 DNA reads TGTGCCAGCAGCCCCCCCCGGCAGGGGCTGGGGGAGACCCAGTACTTC. It codes for CASSPPRQGLGETQYF.